Here is one TCR beta chain with its context. This sample was taken from a study of T cell changes during pregnancy in multiple sclerosis. Assay: immunoSEQ multiplex PCR; the TCRdb copy retains only in-frame clones and omits some. This sample has approximately 30,000 clones; approximately 91% occur once, and the top ten carry about 0.5%. The V and J ends lost 5 bases and 0 bases, in that order; junction bases with no gene match: 15. The CDR3 runs to 19 residues. The germline gives CDR1 SGHNT, CDR2 YYREEE (reference sequence). The sequenced sample was CD4+ T cells from peripheral blood mononuclear cells, obtained in the first trimester of pregnancy. The rearrangement uses TRBV5-4 and TRBJ2-2; 8 bases map to TRBD1. The receptor comes from a female donor in good health, enrolled as a control in a pregnancy study. CDR3 sequence: CASRRSGTGTFANTGELFF. CDR3 nucleotide sequence: TGTGCCAGCAGGCGCTCCGGGACAGGAACGTTCGCGAACACCGGGGAGCTGTTTTTT.